The 14 T cell receptor beta chains below were found in one sample sequenced in a study of CD8+CD57+ T cells in acquired aplastic anemia. The use of genomic DNA as template underpinned the TCR beta VDJ and CDR3 profiling. MiXCR, run by TCRdb on the reads, gives a single entry per CDR3 protein. Of around 430,000 distinct CDR3 sequences in the sample, roughly a third are singletons; the top ten hold roughly 0.8%. Selection for sequencing was limited to patients who had shown CD8+CD57+ cell expansion by flow cytometry. What was sequenced was sorted CD4+, CD8+, or CD8+CD57+ T cells (not recorded which) from PBMCs. The origin of the receptors is a human donor with aplastic anemia.

This clonotype appeared once. This chain links TRBV29-1 with TRBJ1-1; TRBD1 matches 9 bases. Germline V lookup: CDR1 SQVTM, CDR2 ANQGSEA. This CDR3 contains 14 residues. Here the CDR3 DNA reads TGCAGTAGGGGACAGGGAATGGGGAACACTGAAGCTTTCTTT. This gives the protein CSRGQGMGNTEAFF. Filled out from reference TRBV29-1 and TRBJ1-1, the complete variable domain reads SAVISQKPSRDICQRGTSLTIQCQVDSQVTMMFWYRQQPGQSLTLIATANQGSEATYESGFVIDKFPISRPNLTFSTLTVSNMSPEDSSIYLCSRGQGMGNTEAFFGQGTRLTVV.

This clonotype was counted many times. V is TRBV20-1 and J is TRBJ1-6; no definite D call. Germline CDR1 reads DFQATT; CDR2 reads SNEGSKA (reference sequence). V was pared by 2 bases and J by 2 bases, with 10 bases between. The CDR3 consists of 15 residues. The DNA for the CDR3 is TGCAGTGCTAGATTAGGCGGAACCTATAATTCACCCCTCCACTTT. As protein: CSARLGGTYNSPLHF.

This clonotype was found a few times. This rearrangement joins TRBV2 to TRBJ2-2, with TRBD1 as a possible D gene (5 bases). This CDR3 comprises 15 residues. The germline V gene encodes CDR1 SNHLY and CDR2 FYNNEI. V lost 6 bases and J 1 base, leaving 12 bases between the germline ends. The CDR3 DNA sequence: TGTGCCAGCAGCCCATCCAGGGTGAACACCGGGGAGCTGTTTTTT. It translates to CASSPSRVNTGELFF.

This clonotype was counted ten times or more. The chain has TRBV10-2 and TRBJ1-5; D is ambiguous. CDR3 size: 15 residues. V was clipped by 0 bases and J by 0 bases, with 6 bases between them. CDR1 is WSHSY and CDR2 is SAAADI in the germline V gene. The CDR3 loop reads CASSESGVSNQPQHF. The CDR3 nucleotides read TGCGCCAGCAGTGAGTCCGGGGTTAGCAATCAGCCCCAGCATTTT.

V and J are TRBV11-2 and TRBJ1-1, with 8 bases lining up with TRBD1. Looked up from germline, CDR1 is SGHAT and CDR2 is FQNNGV. The CDR3 covers 18 residues. J lost 6 bases, V lost 6 bases, and 21 bases had no gene match. In DNA form, the CDR3 reads TGTGCCAGCAGACAGACCGGGGACAGGCTGGTGGGGGTGCCTGAAGCTTTCTTT. Its protein is CASRQTGDRLVGVPEAFF.

This clonotype came up a few times. Compared with germline, one end of the junction differs, possibly owing to a read error. The V and J genes are TRBV28 and TRBJ2-7, with a possible D match to TRBD2 (6 bases). Germline CDR1 is MDHEN and CDR2 is SYDVKM. The CDR3 length is 12 residues. The CDR3, as DNA: TGTGCCAGCAACTCCGCAGTGGTAGCGGAGGACTTC. This codes for CASNSAVVAEDF. The full variable domain, its missing parts supplied by reference TRBV28 and TRBJ2-7, is DVKVTQSSRYLVKRTGEKVFLECVQDMDHENMFWYRQDPGLGLRLIYFSYDVKMKEKGDIPEGYSVSREKKERFSLILESASTNQTSMYLCASNSAVVAEDFGPGTRLTVT.

The rearrangement uses TRBV15 and TRBJ2-1; 10 bases fit TRBD1. Germline trimming cut 5 bases from V and 8 bases from J; bases unmatched to any gene: 9. CDR3 length: 15 residues. Per germline, CDR1 LNHNV and CDR2 YYDKDF (reference sequence). This CDR3 is CATSLPVTGGYEQFF. CDR3 in DNA: TGTGCCACCAGCCTTCCCGTGACAGGGGGCTATGAGCAGTTCTTC.

This clonotype has only a few counts. V gene TRBV6-1 combines with J gene TRBJ2-7; D is possibly TRBD2 (6 bases). The CDR3 has 15 amino acids. Germline assignment: CDR1 MNHNS and CDR2 SASEGT. V was pared by 5 bases and J by 0 bases, with 14 bases between. The CDR3 DNA is TGTGCCAGCAGTAGTGGGACTGATAGCTCCTACGAGCAGTACTTC. Translating gives CASSSGTDSSYEQYF.

The chain joins TRBV4-1 to TRBJ2-7; TRBD2 aligns across 15 bases. The CDR3 has 17 amino acids. Germline CDR1 MGHRA, CDR2 YSYEKL. Trimming at V came to 2 bases and at J to 3 bases, leaving 5 bases not matched to a gene. As DNA, the CDR3 is TGCGCCAGCAGCCAACCTTGGACTAGCGGGAGGGACTACGAGCAGTACTTC. It specifies CASSQPWTSGRDYEQYF.

This clonotype was counted only a few times. This chain links TRBV7-9 with TRBJ2-5; 9 bases are a match to TRBD2. Looked up from germline, CDR1 is SEHNR and CDR2 is FQNEAQ (reference sequence). Trimming took 5 bases from V and 2 from J; bases not matched to a gene: 9. The CDR3 has 16 residues. The CDR3 bases are TGTGCCAGCAGCCTAAATAGCGGGGGAGTACAAGAGACCCAGTACTTC. The encoded protein is CASSLNSGGVQETQYF.

This clonotype has a handful of counts. With a much larger clone just one base away, this may be a read error. This chain joins TRBV7-9 and TRBJ2-7, with 7 nucleotides matching TRBD2. Germline assignment: CDR1 SEHNR and CDR2 FQNEAQ (reference sequence). The length of the CDR3 is 12 residues. The DNA of the CDR3 is TGTGCCAGCAGCCCTAGCGGTTACGGGCAGTACTTC. It encodes CASSPSGYGQYF.

This clonotype was detected ten times or more. The chain combines TRBV5-6 with TRBJ1-2; D remains unclear. Trimming took 2 bases from V and 7 from J, leaving 12 bases between them. Looked up from germline, CDR1 is SGHDT and CDR2 is YYEEEE. The CDR3 runs to 13 residues. The CDR3 here is CASSFQRTSGYTF. For the CDR3, the DNA is TGTGCCAGCAGCTTTCAACGGACCAGTGGCTACACCTTC.

The genes are TRBV19 and TRBJ1-2; D is possibly TRBD1 (5 bases). The V end was cut by 4 bases, the J end by 1 base, with 7 bases between. The length of the CDR3 is 13 residues. The germline gives CDR1 LNHDA, CDR2 SQIVND (reference sequence). CDR3 protein: CASSTQVNYGYTF. The CDR3 DNA reads TGTGCCAGTAGTACACAGGTTAACTATGGCTACACCTTC. The full variable domain, its missing parts supplied by reference TRBV19 and TRBJ1-2, is DGGITQSPKYLFRKEGQNVTLSCEQNLNHDAMYWYRQDPGQGLRLIYYSQIVNDFQKGDIAEGYSVSREKKESFPLTVTSAQKNPTAFYLCASSTQVNYGYTFGSGTRLTVV.

This clonotype has at least ten counts. The chain combines TRBV19 with TRBJ2-7, with 9 bases identical to TRBD1. CDR3 length equals 15 residues. V trimming: 4 bases; J trimming: 2 bases; junction bases outside the gene matches: 6. Per the germline V gene, CDR1 is LNHDA and CDR2 is SQIVND (reference sequence). The CDR3 DNA reads as TGTGCCAGTAGTACCCACAGGGGGCGAACCTACGAGCAGTACTTC. Translated, it gives CASSTHRGRTYEQYF.